Reported below is one T cell receptor beta chain. After removal of 2 bases from V and 1 base from J, the junction contained 0 bases not matched to a gene. CDR3 length: 14 amino acids. Germline CDR1 is MNHEY and CDR2 is SMNVEV (reference sequence). This record comes from a study of blood T cell repertoires in COVID-19. Profiled with immunoSEQ multiplex PCR; TCRdb holds only in-frame clones, not every one. The sample has 300,000 to 450,000 clones; roughly nine tenths are singletons. The specimen sequenced was PBMCs or T cells enriched from blood (not recorded which). This receptor was taken from a woman in her 30s who had recovered from COVID-19. The rearrangement uses TRBV27 and TRBJ2-5, with 8 positions matching TRBD1. This chain's CDR3 is CASSLTGGQETQYF. CDR3 in DNA: TGTGCCAGCAGTTTAACAGGGGGCCAAGAGACCCAGTACTTC.